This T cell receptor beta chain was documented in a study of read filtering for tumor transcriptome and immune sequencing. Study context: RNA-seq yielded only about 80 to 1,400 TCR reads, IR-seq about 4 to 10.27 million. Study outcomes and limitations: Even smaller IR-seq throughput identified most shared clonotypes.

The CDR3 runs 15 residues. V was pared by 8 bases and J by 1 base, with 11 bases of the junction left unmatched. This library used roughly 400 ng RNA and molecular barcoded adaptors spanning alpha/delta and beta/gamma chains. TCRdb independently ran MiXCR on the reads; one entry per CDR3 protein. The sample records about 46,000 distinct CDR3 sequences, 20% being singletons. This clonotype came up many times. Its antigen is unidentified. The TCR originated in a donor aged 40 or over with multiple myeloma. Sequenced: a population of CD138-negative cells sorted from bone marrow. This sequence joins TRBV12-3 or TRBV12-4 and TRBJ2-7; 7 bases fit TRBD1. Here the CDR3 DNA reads TGTGCCAGCGGCTCGACAGGGCCGAGGTCCTACGAGCAGTACTTC. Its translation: CASGSTGPRSYEQYF.